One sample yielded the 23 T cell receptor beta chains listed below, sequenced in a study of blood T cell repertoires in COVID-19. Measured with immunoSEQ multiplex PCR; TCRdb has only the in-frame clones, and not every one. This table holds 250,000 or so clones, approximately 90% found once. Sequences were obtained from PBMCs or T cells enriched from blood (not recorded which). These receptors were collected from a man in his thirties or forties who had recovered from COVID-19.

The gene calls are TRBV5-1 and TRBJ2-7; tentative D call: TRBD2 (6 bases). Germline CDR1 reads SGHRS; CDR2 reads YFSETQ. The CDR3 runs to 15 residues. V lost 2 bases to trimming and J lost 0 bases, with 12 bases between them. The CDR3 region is CASSLAGMSSYEQYF. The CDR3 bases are TGCGCCAGCAGCTTAGCGGGTATGAGCTCCTACGAGCAGTACTTC.

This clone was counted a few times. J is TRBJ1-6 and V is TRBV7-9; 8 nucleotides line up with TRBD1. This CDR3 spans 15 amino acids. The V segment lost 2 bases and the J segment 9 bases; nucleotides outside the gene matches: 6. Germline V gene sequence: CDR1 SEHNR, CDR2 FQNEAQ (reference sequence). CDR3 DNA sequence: TGTGCCAGCAGCTTAACGACAGGGGAAGCTTCACCCCTCCACTTT. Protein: CASSLTTGEASPLHF.

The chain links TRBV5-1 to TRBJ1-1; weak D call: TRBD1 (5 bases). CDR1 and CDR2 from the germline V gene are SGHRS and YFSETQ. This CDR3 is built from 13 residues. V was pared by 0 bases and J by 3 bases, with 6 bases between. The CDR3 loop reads CASSLVQDTEAFF. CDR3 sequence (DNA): TGCGCCAGCAGCTTGGTACAGGACACTGAAGCTTTCTTT.

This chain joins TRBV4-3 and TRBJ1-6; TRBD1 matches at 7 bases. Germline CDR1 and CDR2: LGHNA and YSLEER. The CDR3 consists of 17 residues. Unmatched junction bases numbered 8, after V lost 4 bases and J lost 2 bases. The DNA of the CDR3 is TGCGCCAGCAGCCGATCACAGGGGAGAACCTATAATTCACCCCTCCACTTT. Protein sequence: CASSRSQGRTYNSPLHF.

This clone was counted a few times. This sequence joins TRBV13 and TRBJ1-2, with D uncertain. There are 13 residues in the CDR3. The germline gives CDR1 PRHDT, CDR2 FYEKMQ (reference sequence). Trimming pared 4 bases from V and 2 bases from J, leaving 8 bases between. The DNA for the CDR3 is TGTGCCAGCAGCTACGCTAGCAACTATGGCTACACCTTC. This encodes CASSYASNYGYTF. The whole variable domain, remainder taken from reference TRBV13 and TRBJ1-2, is AAGVIQSPRHLIKEKRETATLKCYPIPRHDTVYWYQQGPGQDPQFLISFYEKMQSDKGSIPDRFSAQQFSDYHSELNMSSLELGDSALYFCASSYASNYGYTFGSGTRLTVV.

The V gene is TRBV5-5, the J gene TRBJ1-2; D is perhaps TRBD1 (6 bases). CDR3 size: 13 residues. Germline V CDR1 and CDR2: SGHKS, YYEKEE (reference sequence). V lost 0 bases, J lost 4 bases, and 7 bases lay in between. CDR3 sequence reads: CASSLEQGYGYTF. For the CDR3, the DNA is TGTGCCAGCAGCTTGGAACAGGGCTATGGCTACACCTTC.

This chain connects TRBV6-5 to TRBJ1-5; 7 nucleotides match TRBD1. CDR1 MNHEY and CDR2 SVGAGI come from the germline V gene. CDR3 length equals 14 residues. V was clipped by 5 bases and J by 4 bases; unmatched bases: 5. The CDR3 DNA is TGTGCCAGCAGTCGGGACAGAGAGAATCAGCCCCAGCATTTT. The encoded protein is CASSRDRENQPQHF.

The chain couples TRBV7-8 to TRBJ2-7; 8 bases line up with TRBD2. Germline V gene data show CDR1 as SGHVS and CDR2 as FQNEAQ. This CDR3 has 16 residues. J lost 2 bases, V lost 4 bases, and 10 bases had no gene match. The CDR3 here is CASSWINGRAAYEQYF. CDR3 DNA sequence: TGTGCCAGCAGCTGGATAAACGGGAGGGCCGCCTACGAGCAGTACTTC.

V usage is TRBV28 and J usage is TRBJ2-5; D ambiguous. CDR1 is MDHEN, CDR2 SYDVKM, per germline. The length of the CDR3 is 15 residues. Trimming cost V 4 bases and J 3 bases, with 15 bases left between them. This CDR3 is CASSSRQKIEETQYF. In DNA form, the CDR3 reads TGTGCCAGCAGTTCGCGACAAAAGATCGAAGAGACCCAGTACTTC.

The DNA for the CDR3 is TGTGCCAGCTCACCCAGGACTAGCGTCGACAATGAGCAGTTCTTC. Translation gives CASSPRTSVDNEQFF. The chain combines TRBV18 with TRBJ2-1; TRBD2 matches at 9 bases. Trimming at V came to 3 bases and at J to 5 bases, leaving 5 bases not matched to a gene. The CDR3 consists of 15 residues. CDR1 and CDR2 from the germline V gene are KGHSH and LQKENI.

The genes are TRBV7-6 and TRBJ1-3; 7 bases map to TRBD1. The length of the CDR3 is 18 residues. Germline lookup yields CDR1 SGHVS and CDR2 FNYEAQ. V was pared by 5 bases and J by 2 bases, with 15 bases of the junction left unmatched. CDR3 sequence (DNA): TGTGCCAGCAGCACCCGGTACAGGGGACTAGTGGCTGGAAACACCATATATTTT. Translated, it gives CASSTRYRGLVAGNTIYF.

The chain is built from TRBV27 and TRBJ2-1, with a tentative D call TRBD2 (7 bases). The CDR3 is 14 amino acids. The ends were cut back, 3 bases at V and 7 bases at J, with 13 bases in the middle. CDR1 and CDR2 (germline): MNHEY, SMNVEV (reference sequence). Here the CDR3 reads CASSFGRGGNEQFF. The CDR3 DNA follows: TGTGCCAGCAGTTTTGGTAGGGGGGGTAATGAGCAGTTCTTC.

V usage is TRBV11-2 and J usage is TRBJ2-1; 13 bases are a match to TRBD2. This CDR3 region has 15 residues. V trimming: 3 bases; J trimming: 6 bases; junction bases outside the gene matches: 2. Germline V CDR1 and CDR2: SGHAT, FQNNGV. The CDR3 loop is CASSLRLAGGNEQFF. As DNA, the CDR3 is TGTGCCAGCAGCTTGAGACTAGCGGGAGGCAATGAGCAGTTCTTC.

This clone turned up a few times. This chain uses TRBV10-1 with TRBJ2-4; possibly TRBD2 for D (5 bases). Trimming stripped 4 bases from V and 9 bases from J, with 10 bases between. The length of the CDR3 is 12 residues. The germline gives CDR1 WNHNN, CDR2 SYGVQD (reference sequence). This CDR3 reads CASSVRAGIQYF. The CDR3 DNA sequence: TGCGCCAGCAGTGTTAGGGCGGGCATTCAGTACTTC.

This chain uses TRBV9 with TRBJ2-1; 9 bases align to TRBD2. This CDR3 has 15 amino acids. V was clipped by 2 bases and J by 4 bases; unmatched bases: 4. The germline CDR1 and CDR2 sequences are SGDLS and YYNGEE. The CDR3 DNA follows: TGTGCCAGCAGCGTGGGTCTAGCGGGATACAATGAGCAGTTCTTC. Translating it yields CASSVGLAGYNEQFF.

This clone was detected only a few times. The CDR3: CASRAPFVAGYGNEQFF. The CDR3, as DNA: TGTGCCAGCAGGGCTCCGTTTGTAGCGGGATATGGGAATGAGCAGTTCTTC. The chain joins TRBV28 to TRBJ2-1; 8 positions match TRBD2. Germline values: CDR1 MDHEN, CDR2 SYDVKM. V gave up 6 bases and J gave up 7 bases; unmatched junction bases: 17. This CDR3 spans 17 amino acids.

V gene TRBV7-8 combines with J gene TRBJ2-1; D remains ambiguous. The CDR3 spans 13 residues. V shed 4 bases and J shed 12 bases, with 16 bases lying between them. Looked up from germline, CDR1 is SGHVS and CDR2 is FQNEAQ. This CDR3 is CASSSVPLGAQFF. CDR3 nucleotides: TGTGCCAGCAGCTCGGTCCCCCTAGGTGCGCAGTTCTTC.

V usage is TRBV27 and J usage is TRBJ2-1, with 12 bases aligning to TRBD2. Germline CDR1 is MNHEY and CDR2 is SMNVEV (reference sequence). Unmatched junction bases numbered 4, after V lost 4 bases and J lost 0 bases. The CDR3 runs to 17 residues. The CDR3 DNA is TGTGCCAGCAGTTCGCGACTAGCGGGGGACTCCTACAATGAGCAGTTCTTC. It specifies CASSSRLAGDSYNEQFF.

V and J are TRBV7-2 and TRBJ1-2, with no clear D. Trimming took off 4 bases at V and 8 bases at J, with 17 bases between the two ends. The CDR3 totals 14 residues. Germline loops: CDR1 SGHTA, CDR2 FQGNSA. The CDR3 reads CASSSQAPPGGYTF. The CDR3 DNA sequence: TGTGCCAGCAGCTCTCAAGCCCCACCGGGGGGCTACACCTTC.

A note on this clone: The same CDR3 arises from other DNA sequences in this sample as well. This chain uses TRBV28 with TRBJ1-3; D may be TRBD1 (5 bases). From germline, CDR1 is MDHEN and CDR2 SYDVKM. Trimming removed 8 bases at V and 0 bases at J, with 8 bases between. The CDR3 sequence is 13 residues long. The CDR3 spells CASSDSSGNTIYF. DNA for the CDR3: TGTGCCAGCTCCGACAGCTCTGGAAACACCATATATTTT.

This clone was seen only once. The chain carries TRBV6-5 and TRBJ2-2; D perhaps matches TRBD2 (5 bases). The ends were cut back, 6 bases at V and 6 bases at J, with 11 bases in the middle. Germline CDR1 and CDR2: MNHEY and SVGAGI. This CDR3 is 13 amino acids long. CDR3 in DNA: TGTGCCAGCAGGACTACGGATCCCGGGGAGCTGTTTTTT. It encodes CASRTTDPGELFF.

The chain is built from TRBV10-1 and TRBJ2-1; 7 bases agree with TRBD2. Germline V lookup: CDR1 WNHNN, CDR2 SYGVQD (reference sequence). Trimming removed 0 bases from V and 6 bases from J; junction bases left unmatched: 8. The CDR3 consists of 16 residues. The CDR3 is CASSESLAGGSNEQFF. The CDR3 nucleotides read TGCGCCAGCAGTGAGTCGTTAGCTGGCGGGAGCAATGAGCAGTTCTTC.

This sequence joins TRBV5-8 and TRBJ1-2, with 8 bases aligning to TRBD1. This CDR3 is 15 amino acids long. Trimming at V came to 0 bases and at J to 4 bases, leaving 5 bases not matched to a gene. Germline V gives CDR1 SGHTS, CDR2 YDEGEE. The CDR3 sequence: CASSLVGQGPYGYTF. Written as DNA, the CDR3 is TGTGCCAGCAGCTTGGTAGGACAGGGACCCTATGGCTACACCTTC.